This entry lists 30 T cell receptor beta chains sequenced from one sample in a study of T cells in localized non-small cell lung cancer. Clones were sequenced by immunoSEQ multiplex PCR, and TCRdb holds only the in-frame ones, with some missing. The data contain under 40,000 clones, roughly 93% of them singletons. The source was peripheral blood, collected before any cancer treatment. All receptors derive from a female donor of 60 years or more with stage I lung adenocarcinoma.

The chain couples TRBV6-5 to TRBJ1-2; D gene unclear. Germline V CDR1 and CDR2: MNHEY, SVGAGI. Deletions cut 0 bases from V and 7 bases from J, with 12 bases between. The CDR3 runs to 14 residues. CDR3 protein: CASSYSKGIGGYTF. CDR3 nucleotide sequence: TGTGCCAGCAGTTACTCGAAGGGAATTGGTGGCTACACCTTC.

The V call is TRBV6-5, the J call TRBJ2-3; no reliable D call. The V gene's germline CDR1 is MNHEY and CDR2 SVGAGI. V was clipped by 4 bases and J by 2 bases, with 4 bases between them. The CDR3 runs 12 residues. The CDR3 DNA sequence: TGTGCCAGCAGTTCTTCCACAGATACGCAGTATTTT. Amino acid sequence: CASSSSTDTQYF.

This chain connects TRBV28 to TRBJ1-1; D perhaps matches TRBD1 (6 bases). CDR1 and CDR2 from the germline V gene are MDHEN and SYDVKM. Trimming took off 1 base at V and 4 bases at J, with 10 bases between the two ends. This CDR3 spans 14 amino acids. CDR3 nucleotide sequence: TGTGCCAGCAGTTTATACGGAGGGGGCACTGAAGCTTTCTTT. Protein product: CASSLYGGGTEAFF.

The chain employs TRBV6-5 and TRBJ1-3; D gene unclear. Per germline, CDR1 MNHEY and CDR2 SVGAGI. Trimming shortened V by 5 bases and J by 2 bases, and 10 bases separated the two germline ends. The CDR3 loop spans 14 amino acids. The CDR3 loop reads CASSPGLTGNTIYF. The DNA for the CDR3 is TGTGCCAGCAGTCCTGGTTTAACTGGAAACACCATATATTTT.

The chain uses TRBV18 and TRBJ1-3; 10 bases map to TRBD1. The V gene's germline CDR1 is KGHSH and CDR2 LQKENI. This CDR3 is built from 14 residues. V lost 5 bases, J lost 4 bases, and 2 bases stayed unmatched. CDR3 amino acids: CASSGTGAGNTIYF. The CDR3 bases are TGTGCCAGCTCAGGGACAGGGGCCGGAAACACCATATATTTT.

This chain joins TRBV21-1 and TRBJ2-3. TRBV21-1 is annotated as a pseudogene. This CDR3 contains 11 residues. CDR3: CASTDPDTQYF. CDR3 coding DNA: TGTGCCAGCACTGATCCAGATACGCAGTATTTT.

Only one count was recorded for this clone. This chain uses TRBV7-3 with TRBJ2-6; D ambiguous. The CDR3 sequence is 13 residues long. V lost 2 bases and J lost 14, with 13 bases in between. Germline assignment: CDR1 SGHTA and CDR2 FQGTGA. For the CDR3, the DNA is TGTGCCAGCAGCTTAGACACGTTCGACCTCCTGACTTTC. Encoded protein: CASSLDTFDLLTF.

This clone has a single count. The chain carries TRBV5-1 and TRBJ2-7; perhaps TRBD2 as D (6 bases). The germline V gene has CDR1 SGHRS and CDR2 YFSETQ. Trimming left V 5 bases short and J 9 bases short, with 18 bases between. This CDR3 region has 13 residues. This CDR3 reads CASRSTPGDGQYV. The CDR3 DNA is TGCGCCAGCAGATCAACCCCGGGAGACGGGCAGTACGTC.

The chain is built from TRBV27 and TRBJ1-5; D not certain. The V end was cut by 6 bases, the J end by 0 bases, with 6 bases between. In germline, CDR1 is MNHEY, CDR2 SMNVEV (reference sequence). This CDR3 comprises 13 residues. For the CDR3, the DNA is TGTGCCAGCAGGCGGGATAGCAATCAGCCCCAGCATTTT. Residues: CASRRDSNQPQHF.

In this sample, this clone turned up once. This chain joins TRBV18 and TRBJ2-7; TRBD2 is a possible D gene (5 bases). The CDR3 length is 14 residues. Trimming cost V 5 bases and J 2 bases, with 13 bases left between them. Germline CDR1 KGHSH, CDR2 LQKENI. The CDR3 loop is CASSATADAYEQYF. In DNA, the CDR3 is TGTGCCAGCTCAGCAACAGCGGACGCCTACGAGCAGTACTTC.

V usage is TRBV28 and J usage is TRBJ1-3; a possible D gene is TRBD1 (5 bases). This CDR3 comprises 17 residues. Per the germline V gene, CDR1 is MDHEN and CDR2 is SYDVKM. V shed 4 bases and J shed 0 bases, with 16 bases lying between them. The CDR3 here is CASSSPQGSLSGNTIYF. CDR3 nucleotide sequence: TGTGCCAGCAGTTCCCCCCAGGGCAGCCTCTCTGGAAACACCATATATTTT.

The chain is built from TRBV5-5 and TRBJ1-5, with 8 bases that match TRBD1. V dropped 1 base and J dropped 4; count of bases not matched to a gene: 10. Germline CDR1 SGHKS, CDR2 YYEKEE (reference sequence). This CDR3 is 17 amino acids long. The CDR3 loop is CASSLSLSGQVNQPQHF. In DNA, the CDR3 is TGTGCCAGCAGCTTGAGTTTGTCGGGACAGGTGAATCAGCCCCAGCATTTT.

This rearrangement joins TRBV9 to TRBJ2-3, with 8 bases aligning to TRBD2. The germline CDR1 and CDR2 sequences are SGDLS and YYNGEE. The CDR3 is made up of 15 amino acids. V was clipped by 4 bases and J by 3 bases; unmatched bases: 7. In DNA form, the CDR3 reads TGTGCCAGCAGCCCGACTAGCGAAAGAACAGATACGCAGTATTTT. As protein: CASSPTSERTDTQYF. The entire variable domain, with the rest obtained from reference TRBV9 and TRBJ2-3, is as follows: DSGVTQTPKHLITATGQRVTLRCSPRSGDLSVYWYQQSLDQGLQFLIQYYNGEERAKGNILERFSAQQFPDLHSELNLSSLELGDSALYFCASSPTSERTDTQYFGPGTRLTVL.

This clone was observed a single time. The J gene is TRBJ1-5, the V gene TRBV4-3; 7 bases fit TRBD1. Germline V gene lookup returns CDR1 LGHNA and CDR2 YSLEER. The ends lost 0 bases at V and 7 bases at J; junction bases unmatched: 6. The CDR3 contains 15 residues. CDR3 in amino acids: CASSQDKAGGQPQHF. The CDR3 DNA reads as TGCGCCAGCAGCCAAGATAAAGCAGGGGGGCAGCCCCAGCATTTT.

The V call is TRBV7-9, the J call TRBJ2-5, with 10 bases identical to TRBD1. With V trimmed by 0 bases and J by 2 bases, 3 bases remained unmatched. Germline V gene lookup returns CDR1 SEHNR and CDR2 FQNEAQ (reference sequence). The CDR3 consists of 16 residues. The CDR3 sequence: CASSLADRGQQETQYF. Written as DNA, the CDR3 is TGTGCCAGCAGCTTAGCAGACAGGGGGCAACAAGAGACCCAGTACTTC.

The CDR3 sequence is CASSLSAQTLSGNTIYF. The DNA for the CDR3 is TGTGCCAGCAGCTTATCTGCGCAGACTCTCTCTGGAAACACCATATATTTT. The chain is built from TRBV7-8 and TRBJ1-3; D is undetermined. V was pared by 2 bases and J by 0 bases, with 14 bases between. CDR3 size: 17 residues. CDR1 is SGHVS and CDR2 is FQNEAQ in the germline V gene.

V and J are TRBV19 and TRBJ1-5; 9 positions match TRBD1. After removal of 7 bases from V and 4 bases from J, the junction contained 8 bases not matched to a gene. The CDR3 is 15 residues long. Germline CDR1 reads LNHDA; CDR2 reads SQIVND (reference sequence). In DNA form, the CDR3 reads TGTGCCAGTAACACACAGGGGGCGGGGAATCAGCCCCAGCATTTT. Translating gives CASNTQGAGNQPQHF.

The V call is TRBV10-1, the J call TRBJ2-1, with 10 bases aligning to TRBD1. Germline lookup yields CDR1 WNHNN and CDR2 SYGVQD (reference sequence). V dropped 7 bases and J dropped 1; count of bases not matched to a gene: 4. The CDR3 length is 15 residues. The CDR3 sequence: CASNQDRGSYNEQFF. As DNA, the CDR3 is TGCGCCAGCAACCAGGACAGGGGGTCCTACAATGAGCAGTTCTTC.

V and J are TRBV7-3 and TRBJ2-3, with D unclear. With 2 bases removed from V and 3 bases from J, the gap between germline ends came to 3 bases. Germline-derived CDR1 and CDR2 are SGHTA and FQGTGA. There are 12 residues in the CDR3. The CDR3 loop is CASSLGTDTQYF. The CDR3 bases are TGTGCCAGCAGCTTAGGGACAGATACGCAGTATTTT. Together with reference TRBV7-3 and TRBJ2-3, the CDR3 gives the full variable domain: GAGVSQTPSNKVTEKGKYVELRCDPISGHTALYWYRQSLGQGPEFLIYFQGTGAADDSGLPNDRFFAVRPEGSVSTLKIQRTERGDSAVYLCASSLGTDTQYFGPGTRLTVL.

The gene calls are TRBV30 and TRBJ2-7, with a weak D call TRBD2 (6 bases). V was trimmed by 0 bases and J by 1 base, leaving 13 bases between them. Germline V gene sequence: CDR1 GTSNPN, CDR2 SVGIG (reference sequence). CDR3 length: 15 residues. The CDR3 here is CAWSVLGTVSYEQYF. The CDR3 DNA sequence: TGTGCCTGGAGTGTACTTGGGACTGTGTCCTACGAGCAGTACTTC. Looking up the rest from reference TRBV30 and TRBJ2-7 gives the full variable domain: SQTIHQWPATLVQPVGSPLSLECTVEGTSNPNLYWYRQAAGRGLQLLFYSVGIGQISSEVPQNLSASRPQDRQFILSSKKLLLSDSGFYLCAWSVLGTVSYEQYFGPGTRLTVT.

The chain uses TRBV7-9 and TRBJ2-1; D may be TRBD1 or TRBD2 (6 bases each). The CDR3 is 15 residues long. V was pared by 0 bases and J by 6 bases, with 12 bases between. Germline assignment: CDR1 SEHNR and CDR2 FQNEAQ (reference sequence). CDR3 protein: CASSLAEGQINEQFF. The CDR3 coding sequence is TGTGCCAGCAGCTTAGCGGAGGGACAAATCAATGAGCAGTTCTTC.

The genes are TRBV30 and TRBJ2-3, with 9 bases lining up with TRBD2. With 1 base clipped from V and 4 bases from J, the junction kept 6 bases outside the gene matches. This CDR3 spans 15 amino acids. The germline gives CDR1 GTSNPN, CDR2 SVGIG (reference sequence). The CDR3 region is CAWSAGRGGPDTQYF. CDR3 coding DNA: TGTGCCTGGAGTGCCGGGCGGGGGGGACCAGATACGCAGTATTTT. The full variable domain, rest sourced from reference TRBV30 and TRBJ2-3, is SQTIHQWPATLVQPVGSPLSLECTVEGTSNPNLYWYRQAAGRGLQLLFYSVGIGQISSEVPQNLSASRPQDRQFILSSKKLLLSDSGFYLCAWSAGRGGPDTQYFGPGTRLTVL.

The chain carries TRBV28 and TRBJ1-2; D perhaps matches TRBD1 (6 bases). This CDR3 contains 15 residues. Trimming took 7 bases from V and 4 from J, leaving 19 bases between them. Germline CDR1 is MDHEN and CDR2 is SYDVKM. CDR3: CASTTAEGGGYGYTF. The CDR3 DNA is TGTGCCAGCACTACTGCGGAGGGGGGGGGCTATGGCTACACCTTC.

V is TRBV21-1 and J is TRBJ1-2. TRBV21-1 is marked as a pseudogene. CDR3 length equals 16 residues. The CDR3 DNA is TGTGCCAGCAGCAAAGATCAGGCTGCGGCGGTCTATGGCTACACCTTC. Its protein is CASSKDQAAAVYGYTF.

This clone appeared once. J is TRBJ1-2 and V is TRBV11-2; D call uncertain. The CDR3 runs 13 residues. The germline gives CDR1 SGHAT, CDR2 FQNNGV. V was pared by 3 bases and J by 8 bases, with 13 bases between. The CDR3 protein is CASSFGEMEGYTF. CDR3 in DNA: TGTGCCAGCAGCTTCGGGGAGATGGAGGGCTACACCTTC.

The chain combines TRBV27 with TRBJ2-7; 8 bases agree with TRBD1. Germline CDR1 MNHEY, CDR2 SMNVEV (reference sequence). Trimming removed 5 bases from V and 5 bases from J; junction bases left unmatched: 5. CDR3 size: 13 residues. Here the CDR3 DNA reads TGTGCCAGCAGTCGGACAGGGTCGCACGAGCAGTACGTC. Protein: CASSRTGSHEQYV.

V and J are TRBV4-3 and TRBJ2-5; no firm D call. The V end was cut by 4 bases, the J end by 3 bases, with 9 bases between. The germline V gene encodes CDR1 LGHNA and CDR2 YSLEER. The CDR3 length is 13 residues. CDR3 in DNA: TGCGCCAGCAGCCTACGGATCAAAGAGACCCAGTACTTC. Protein: CASSLRIKETQYF.

The chain links TRBV6-4 to TRBJ1-1, with TRBD1 matching over 7 bases. CDR1 and CDR2 (germline): MRHNA, SNTAGT. This CDR3 comprises 14 residues. With 6 bases clipped from V and 1 base from J, the junction kept 5 bases outside the gene matches. The CDR3 reads CASRSWTGNTEAFF. CDR3 nucleotide sequence: TGTGCCAGCAGATCCTGGACAGGGAACACTGAAGCTTTCTTT.

V usage is TRBV4-3 and J usage is TRBJ2-1, with 9 positions matching TRBD2. Germline trimming cut 0 bases from V and 8 bases from J; bases unmatched to any gene: 8. Germline CDR1 and CDR2: LGHNA and YSLEER. This CDR3 contains 16 residues. The CDR3 DNA reads TGCGCCAGCAGCCAAGATCGTAGCGGGGGAAGCGATGAGCAGTTCTTC. Translated: CASSQDRSGGSDEQFF.

CDR3 DNA: TGTGCCAGCAGCCCAGACTACGGGGGAGCCTACGAGCAGTACTTC. Translating gives CASSPDYGGAYEQYF. J is TRBJ2-7 and V is TRBV7-3, with D possibly TRBD2 on 6 matching bases. Trimming shortened V by 5 bases and J by 2 bases, and 16 bases separated the two germline ends. This CDR3 contains 15 residues. Germline V CDR1 and CDR2: SGHTA, FQGTGA.